This note documents a single TCR beta chain sequence. A much larger clone lies a single base off, so this may be a read error. Additional DNA sequences in this sample encode the identical CDR3. Sequencing was performed with immunoSEQ multiplex PCR; in TCRdb, only in-frame clones are kept and a portion is missing. The profile shows roughly 1 million clones, 78% of them singletons. The sample comes from a study of shared clonotypes between healthy human individuals. Sequences were obtained from memory CD4+ T cells from PBMCs. Regarding subset: CD45RA-negative fraction. The TCR comes from a young man in good health. Some clones in this sample may be carry-over from other donors' samples.

As DNA, the CDR3 is TGCGCCAGCAGCTTAGGGGATACGCAGTATTTT. It yields the protein CASSLGDTQYF. The chain uses TRBV5-1 and TRBJ2-3; D gene uncertain. The CDR3 is 11 residues long. V lost 2 bases, J lost 6 bases, and 4 bases lay in between. In germline, CDR1 is SGHRS, CDR2 YFSETQ.